The 16 T cell receptor beta chains in this list originate from one sample, sequenced in a study of blood T cell repertoires in COVID-19. Assay: immunoSEQ multiplex PCR; the TCRdb copy retains only in-frame clones and omits some. The sample consists of roughly 440,000 clones, approximately 89% of them appearing once. Sequenced sample: peripheral blood. These receptors were obtained from a woman in her 50s with COVID-19, enrolled during active disease.

This clone was seen only once. The chain recombines TRBV4-2 with TRBJ2-3; 7 bases map to TRBD1. The CDR3 totals 17 residues. CDR1 and CDR2 from the germline V gene are LGHNA and YNFKEQ. Germline trimming cut 0 bases from V and 5 bases from J; bases unmatched to any gene: 11. For the CDR3, the DNA is TGTGCCAGCAGCCAAGACCTCTCCGGACAGGTGAAAGATACGCAGTATTTT. Encoded protein: CASSQDLSGQVKDTQYF.

The CDR3 DNA sequence: TGCGCCAGCGCTACAGGGCGGGCTGGAAACACCATATATTTT. Its translation is CASATGRAGNTIYF. This chain links TRBV5-1 with TRBJ1-3, with D possibly TRBD1 on 6 matching bases. Germline CDR1 and CDR2: SGHRS and YFSETQ. Trimming left V 7 bases short and J 2 bases short, with 13 bases between. This CDR3 comprises 14 residues.

This clone was observed once. This chain links TRBV27 with TRBJ1-2; 8 positions match TRBD1. Trimming took 6 bases from V and 6 from J; bases not matched to a gene: 15. Germline V gene sequence: CDR1 MNHEY, CDR2 SMNVEV (reference sequence). The CDR3 spans 16 residues. The CDR3 nucleotides are TGTGCCAGCAGCTCGAGGGGCAGGGGGCGCCTGGATGGCTACACCTTC. Translation gives CASSSRGRGRLDGYTF.

This clone was seen only once. V is TRBV20-1 and J is TRBJ2-7, with D possibly TRBD2 on 7 matching bases. The CDR3 is 15 residues long. Germline lookup yields CDR1 DFQATT and CDR2 SNEGSKA (reference sequence). Trimming stripped 3 bases from V and 3 bases from J, with 18 bases between. This chain's CDR3 is CSASWGGGPGYEQYF. CDR3 bases: TGCAGTGCTAGTTGGGGAGGGGGTCCCGGCTACGAGCAGTACTTC.

Notes on this clone: A junction boundary mismatches the germline segment, possibly from a read error. The chain has TRBV5-5 and TRBJ2-7; D call uncertain. This CDR3 has 13 amino acids. From germline, CDR1 is SGHKS and CDR2 YYEKEE (reference sequence). The CDR3 reads CASSLTLRETFLF. The CDR3 DNA reads TGTGCCAGCAGCTTGACCCTACGAGAGACTTTCCTTTTC. Variable domain in full (rest from reference TRBV5-5 and TRBJ2-7): DAGVTQSPTHLIKTRGQQVTLRCSPISGHKSVSWYQQVLGQGPQFIFQYYEKEERGRGNFPDRFSARQFPNYSSELNVNALLLGDSALYLCASSLTLRETFLFGPGTRLTVT.

This clone came up once. This chain joins TRBV7-9 and TRBJ1-6; 8 nucleotides line up with TRBD1. From germline, CDR1 is SEHNR and CDR2 FQNEAQ (reference sequence). The CDR3 consists of 13 residues. With 5 bases clipped from V and 12 bases from J, the junction kept 6 bases outside the gene matches. CDR3 sequence: CASSIDRGRPLHF. The CDR3, as DNA: TGTGCCAGCAGCATTGACAGGGGCCGACCCCTCCACTTT.

The chain combines TRBV18 with TRBJ2-7; D might be TRBD1 (6 bases). CDR3 size: 13 residues. Germline V gene lookup returns CDR1 KGHSH and CDR2 LQKENI. The ends were cut back, 3 bases at V and 7 bases at J, with 13 bases in the middle. In nucleotides, the CDR3 is TGTGCCAGCTCACCTACCGGGACACCGGAGCAGTACTTC. Its translation is CASSPTGTPEQYF.

Concerning this clone itself: Other DNA sequences in the sample encode the same CDR3. This sequence joins TRBV5-1 and TRBJ2-3; D possibly corresponds to TRBD1 (5 bases). V shed 0 bases and J shed 3 bases, with 14 bases lying between them. The CDR3 loop spans 16 amino acids. CDR1 and CDR2 from the germline V gene are SGHRS and YFSETQ. The CDR3 loop reads CASSLVGQGSTDTQYF. DNA of the CDR3: TGCGCCAGCAGCTTGGTGGGGCAGGGATCTACAGATACGCAGTATTTT.

This clone has just a few counts. This chain joins TRBV4-2 and TRBJ2-1, with 11 bases identical to TRBD2. The V gene's germline CDR1 is LGHNA and CDR2 YNFKEQ. This CDR3 has 15 residues. Trimming took 1 base from V and 9 from J; bases not matched to a gene: 5. The CDR3 loop reads CASSQGLAGQGEQFF. The CDR3 DNA reads TGTGCCAGCAGCCAAGGACTAGCGGGACAAGGTGAGCAGTTCTTC.

The V and J genes are TRBV27 and TRBJ2-7; a weak D match, TRBD2 (6 bases). Germline V lookup: CDR1 MNHEY, CDR2 SMNVEV (reference sequence). This CDR3 region has 15 residues. V was shortened by 5 bases and J by 3 bases, with 17 bases between the two germline ends. CDR3 amino acids: CASSPRTNLNYEQYF. CDR3 DNA sequence: TGTGCCAGCAGTCCTCGGACTAACCTTAACTACGAGCAGTACTTC.

This chain connects TRBV19 to TRBJ1-3; the D is unclear. V was cut by 4 bases and J by 0 bases, with 10 bases left in between. The germline V gene encodes CDR1 LNHDA and CDR2 SQIVND (reference sequence). This CDR3 is built from 15 residues. DNA for the CDR3: TGTGCCAGTAGTAACAGAGAAGTCTCTGGAAACACCATATATTTT. Its protein product is CASSNREVSGNTIYF.

The CDR3 nucleotides read TGTGCCAGCAGTTACTCGGACAGGGGGCATTCACCCCTCCACTTT. Protein sequence: CASSYSDRGHSPLHF. This chain uses TRBV6-5 with TRBJ1-6; 11 nucleotides line up with TRBD1. The CDR3 is 15 amino acids. The trim removed 0 bases at V and 8 bases at J, leaving 0 bases unmatched. From germline, CDR1 is MNHEY and CDR2 SVGAGI.

The chain uses TRBV27 and TRBJ1-6; no firm D call. This CDR3 contains 14 residues. The germline V and J ends were trimmed by 7 bases and 3 bases, with 10 bases remaining between them. Germline loops: CDR1 MNHEY, CDR2 SMNVEV (reference sequence). The CDR3 sequence: CASTGGSYNSPLHF. The CDR3 region has the DNA TGTGCCAGCACGGGTGGAAGCTATAATTCACCCCTCCACTTT.

The V and J genes are TRBV6-2 or TRBV6-3 and TRBJ1-2; the D is unclear. The V gene's germline CDR1 is MNHEY and CDR2 SVGEGT. V lost 6 bases and J 4 bases, leaving 15 bases between the germline ends. The CDR3 consists of 14 residues. The CDR3 coding sequence is TGTGCCAGCAGCCTGAGTCCCGAACCCTATGGCTACACCTTC. Its translation is CASSLSPEPYGYTF.

The rearrangement links TRBV10-2 to TRBJ1-4, with D uncertain. Germline V CDR1 and CDR2: WSHSY, SAAADI. CDR3 size: 12 residues. The V end lost 5 bases, the J end lost 8 bases, and 9 bases lay between the germline ends. The DNA for the CDR3 is TGCGCCAGCAGTACCCCGAGGGAAAAACTGTTTTTT. Translating it yields CASSTPREKLFF.

The chain joins TRBV11-2 to TRBJ1-2, with 10 bases fitting TRBD1. There are 14 residues in the CDR3. In germline, CDR1 is SGHAT, CDR2 FQNNGV. V trimming: 5 bases; J trimming: 8 bases; junction bases outside the gene matches: 8. The CDR3: CASSRGTGVEGYTF. The CDR3 nucleotides read TGTGCCAGCAGCCGAGGGACAGGGGTAGAGGGCTACACCTTC.